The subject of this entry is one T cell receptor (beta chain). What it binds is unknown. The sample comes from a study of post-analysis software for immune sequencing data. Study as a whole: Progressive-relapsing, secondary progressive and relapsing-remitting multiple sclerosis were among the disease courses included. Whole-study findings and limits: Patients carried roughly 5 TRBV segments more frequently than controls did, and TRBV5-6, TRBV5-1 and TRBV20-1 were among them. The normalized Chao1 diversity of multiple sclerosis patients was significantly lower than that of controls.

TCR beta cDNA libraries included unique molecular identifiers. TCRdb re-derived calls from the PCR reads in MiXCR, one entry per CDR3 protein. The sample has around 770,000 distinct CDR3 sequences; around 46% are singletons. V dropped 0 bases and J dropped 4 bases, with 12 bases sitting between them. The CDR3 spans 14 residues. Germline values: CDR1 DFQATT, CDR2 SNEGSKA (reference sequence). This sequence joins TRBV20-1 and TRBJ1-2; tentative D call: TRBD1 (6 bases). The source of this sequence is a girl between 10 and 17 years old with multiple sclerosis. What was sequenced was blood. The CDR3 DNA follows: TGCAGTGCTAGAGATAGAGGGGGGGTCTATGGCTACACCTTC. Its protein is CSARDRGGVYGYTF.